Below are 24 T cell receptor beta chains sequenced from a single sample in a study of post-analysis software for immune sequencing data. Broader study findings: A handful of TRBV segments appeared more often in patients than in controls, and TRBV5-6, TRBV5-1 and TRBV20-1 were among these.

Researchers reported that TCR beta cDNA libraries carried unique molecular identifiers. TCRdb re-derived calls from the PCR reads in MiXCR, one entry per CDR3 protein. The data hold fewer than 600,000 distinct CDR3 sequences, with roughly 46% observed a single time. For these receptors, no antigen is known. Sequencing used blood. All receptors derive from a girl aged 10 to 17 with multiple sclerosis.

The chain joins TRBV28 to TRBJ2-5; D is unclear. The germline CDR1 and CDR2 sequences are MDHEN and SYDVKM. Trimming cost V 6 bases and J 5 bases, with 7 bases left between them. The CDR3 has 11 amino acids. CDR3 in amino acids: CASSIRETQYF. DNA for the CDR3: TGTGCCAGCAGCATTCGGGAGACCCAGTACTTC.

The V call is TRBV29-1, the J call TRBJ2-7; D uncertain. The length of the CDR3 is 12 residues. Trimming took off 6 bases at V and 7 bases at J, with 16 bases between the two ends. Germline CDR1 and CDR2: SQVTM and ANQGSEA. This CDR3 is CSVFGRAGEQYF. The DNA of the CDR3 is TGCAGCGTCTTCGGACGGGCTGGGGAGCAGTACTTC.

The chain employs TRBV6-2 or TRBV6-3 and TRBJ2-7; D possibly corresponds to TRBD2 (6 bases). This CDR3 is 14 amino acids long. Germline V CDR1 and CDR2: MNHEY, SVGEGT. V lost 8 bases and J 2 bases, leaving 16 bases between the germline ends. The CDR3, as DNA: TGTGCCAGCGACGGAGCGGGTCCTACCTACGAGCAGTACTTC. It yields the protein CASDGAGPTYEQYF.

The chain employs TRBV29-1 and TRBJ2-3, with D perhaps being TRBD1 or TRBD2 (5 bases each). Germline V gene data show CDR1 as SQVTM and CDR2 as ANQGSEA. This CDR3 has 12 residues. V was pared by 6 bases and J by 2 bases, with 9 bases between. The chain's CDR3 is CSVGTFTDTQYF. The CDR3 nucleotides are TGCAGCGTGGGGACGTTCACAGATACGCAGTATTTT.

This clonotype appeared once. The rearrangement joins TRBV5-1 to TRBJ1-4; TRBD1 might be the D (6 bases). The CDR3 contains 15 residues. From germline, CDR1 is SGHRS and CDR2 YFSETQ. Trimming took off 2 bases at V and 6 bases at J, with 14 bases between the two ends. The CDR3, as DNA: TGCGCCAGCAGCTTAGGACAGATTTGGGATGAAAAACTGTTTTTT. This codes for CASSLGQIWDEKLFF.

The chain employs TRBV6-6 and TRBJ1-2; 9 nucleotides line up with TRBD1. With 5 bases clipped from V and 6 bases from J, the junction kept 10 bases outside the gene matches. The CDR3 has 15 residues. In germline, CDR1 is MNHNY, CDR2 SVGAGI (reference sequence). DNA for the CDR3: TGTGCCAGCAGTCCCCCGGACAGGGGCTTCGATGGCTACACCTTC. Translating gives CASSPPDRGFDGYTF.

With respect to this clonotype: A read error may account for a junction end that differs from germline. V gene TRBV7-7 combines with J gene TRBJ2-1, with 11 bases fitting TRBD2. The CDR3 contains 16 residues. Per germline, CDR1 SSHAT and CDR2 FNYEAQ (reference sequence). DNA of the CDR3: TGTGCTAGCAGCTTAGCTACTAGCGGGAGTAACAATGAGCAGTTCTTC. Translated, it gives CASSLATSGSNNEQFF.

This clonotype was picked up a small number of times. V gene TRBV29-1 combines with J gene TRBJ2-7; 7 nucleotides align to TRBD1. The CDR3 is 14 residues long. V lost 4 bases to trimming and J lost 1 base; unmatched junction nucleotides: 7. Per germline, CDR1 SQVTM and CDR2 ANQGSEA. The CDR3 sequence is CSVGPRQGSYEQYF. The CDR3 region has the DNA TGCAGCGTTGGCCCCCGACAGGGATCCTACGAGCAGTACTTC.

A few counts support this clonotype. This chain links TRBV6-1 with TRBJ2-1, with 8 bases lining up with TRBD2. The V and J ends lost 6 bases and 3 bases, in that order; junction bases with no gene match: 22. The CDR3 covers 20 residues. Germline CDR1 reads MNHNS; CDR2 reads SASEGT. The CDR3 DNA sequence: TGTGCCAGCAGGTCCGCGGGCGGAGCGGGAGAGCCTGTCGGCTACAATGAGCAGTTCTTC. As protein: CASRSAGGAGEPVGYNEQFF.

Remarks on this clonotype: Its ends do not fully match the called genes, so a read error is possible. The chain is built from TRBV5-1 and TRBJ2-5, with 8 bases aligning to TRBD1. The CDR3 runs to 14 residues. Germline V lookup: CDR1 SGHRS, CDR2 YFSETQ. CDR3 sequence (DNA): TGCACCAGCAGCTTACAGACAGGGGCTAGTGAGCAGTACTTC. Encoded protein: CTSSLQTGASEQYF.

As concerns this clonotype: A read error may produce the germline difference seen at one junction end. The chain is built from TRBV4-1 and TRBJ2-3; 7 nucleotides align to TRBD2. Germline V gives CDR1 MGHRA, CDR2 YSYEKL. The CDR3 totals 16 residues. CDR3 bases: TGCGCCGGCAGCCAGGGAGCAGCGGGGTCCACAGATACGCAGTATTTT. This translates into CAGSQGAAGSTDTQYF.

In its sample, this clonotype was seen a few times. The CDR3 coding sequence is TGTGCCAGCAGGCCGGGGACTAGCGGGATCAATGAGCAGTTCTTC. Its protein product is CASRPGTSGINEQFF. The chain combines TRBV6-6 with TRBJ2-1; 13 bases line up with TRBD2. The germline gives CDR1 MNHNY, CDR2 SVGAGI (reference sequence). The V gene end was trimmed by 6 bases and the J gene end by 6 bases; junction bases not matched to a gene: 5. This CDR3 region has 15 residues.

On this clonotype: One junction end disagrees with the germline gene, perhaps due to a read error. DNA for the CDR3: TGTGCCAGCAGTGATGAGGCTCACAACGAGCAGTTCTTC. It yields the protein CASSDEAHNEQFF. The genes are TRBV6-1 and TRBJ2-1, with D unclear. This CDR3 is built from 13 residues. The germline V gene encodes CDR1 MNHNS and CDR2 SASEGT.

The genes are TRBV20-1 and TRBJ2-5, with TRBD1 identical over 8 bases. This CDR3 region has 12 residues. Per germline, CDR1 DFQATT and CDR2 SNEGSKA (reference sequence). With 5 bases clipped from V and 5 bases from J, the junction kept 4 bases outside the gene matches. DNA for the CDR3: TGCAGTGCTCGGACAGGGCGGGAGACCCAGTACTTC. This codes for CSARTGRETQYF.

The J gene is TRBJ1-1, the V gene TRBV5-1; no clear D gene. Trimming removed 0 bases at V and 5 bases at J, with 11 bases between. The CDR3 consists of 14 residues. Germline CDR1 and CDR2: SGHRS and YFSETQ. The CDR3 region has the DNA TGCGCCAGCAGCTTGGAGCTGGTGTGGACTGAAGCTTTCTTT. Encoded protein: CASSLELVWTEAFF.

The genes are TRBV7-9 and TRBJ2-6; D unresolved. The germline V and J ends were trimmed by 1 base and 2 bases, with 6 bases remaining between them. The CDR3 is 15 residues long. Germline CDR1 reads SEHNR; CDR2 reads FQNEAQ (reference sequence). For the CDR3, the DNA is TGTGCCAGCAGCTTAGATGGCACTGGGGCCAACGTCCTGACTTTC. Translated, it gives CASSLDGTGANVLTF.

In its sample, this clonotype was seen a few times. The V call is TRBV10-3, the J call TRBJ2-7, with 7 nucleotides matching TRBD1. The DNA matches TRBJ2-5 better at its end, which makes the J call doubtful. The CDR3 runs to 15 residues. Germline assignment: CDR1 ENHRY and CDR2 SYGVKD. CDR3 loop: CAISDRGFFQETQYF. In nucleotides, the CDR3 is TGTGCCATCAGTGACAGGGGGTTCTTCCAAGAGACCCAGTACTTC.

The rearrangement uses TRBV7-6 and TRBJ2-1, with 12 bases that match TRBD2. The CDR3 is made up of 15 amino acids. The V and J ends lost 2 bases and 8 bases, in that order; junction bases with no gene match: 4. The germline V gene encodes CDR1 SGHVS and CDR2 FNYEAQ. As DNA, the CDR3 is TGTGCCAGCAGCTTATTGACTAGCGGGAGCGATGAGCAGTTCTTC. Its protein product is CASSLLTSGSDEQFF.

This chain joins TRBV5-1 and TRBJ2-1, with TRBD2 identical over 7 bases. Germline V CDR1 and CDR2: SGHRS, YFSETQ. With 2 bases clipped from V and 8 bases from J, the junction kept 10 bases outside the gene matches. The CDR3 runs to 15 residues. This CDR3 reads CASSFVASGRDEQFF. For the CDR3, the DNA is TGCGCCAGCAGCTTTGTTGCTAGCGGTCGGGATGAGCAGTTCTTC. Full variable domain (rest looked up from reference TRBV5-1 and TRBJ2-1): KAGVTQTPRYLIKTRGQQVTLSCSPISGHRSVSWYQQTPGQGLQFLFEYFSETQRNKGNFPGRFSGRQFSNSRSEMNVSTLELGDSALYLCASSFVASGRDEQFFGPGTRLTVL.

The genes are TRBV3-1 and TRBJ1-2; D gene ambiguous. The CDR3 spans 17 residues. CDR1 LGHDT and CDR2 YNNKEL come from the germline V gene (reference sequence). The V end was cut by 1 base, the J end by 2 bases, with 17 bases between. As DNA, the CDR3 is TGTGCCAGCAGCCAAGGTTCAGGCTTTACAGCCAACTATGGCTACACCTTC. Translation: CASSQGSGFTANYGYTF.

This clonotype was seen only a few times. This rearrangement joins TRBV12-3 or TRBV12-4 to TRBJ2-3; 10 nucleotides match TRBD2. After removal of 4 bases from V and 3 bases from J, the junction contained 25 bases not matched to a gene. This CDR3 spans 22 amino acids. The CDR3 here is CASSSPARASGSGIWRTDTQYF. The CDR3 DNA reads TGTGCCAGCAGTTCCCCCGCCCGGGCTAGCGGGAGTGGGATTTGGAGGACAGATACGCAGTATTTT.

The chain recombines TRBV20-1 with TRBJ1-4, with 9 bases lining up with TRBD1. CDR3 length: 12 amino acids. Germline assignment: CDR1 DFQATT and CDR2 SNEGSKA (reference sequence). V lost 3 bases, J lost 15 bases, and 8 bases stayed unmatched. CDR3 protein: CSARGGQGLMFF. CDR3 coding DNA: TGCAGTGCTAGGGGGGGACAGGGATTAATGTTTTTT.

This clonotype was seen a few times. V gene TRBV4-2 combines with J gene TRBJ2-1, with D possibly TRBD1 on 5 matching bases. V lost 4 bases and J lost 7, with 20 bases in between. CDR3 length equals 16 residues. In germline, CDR1 is LGHNA, CDR2 YNFKEQ. The CDR3 nucleotides read TGTGCCAGCAGCCTAGGGGCCAGGCCCAGAACGAATGAGCAGTTCTTC. Translation gives CASSLGARPRTNEQFF.

The rearrangement joins TRBV20-1 to TRBJ1-5, with D unclear. The V gene's germline CDR1 is DFQATT and CDR2 SNEGSKA (reference sequence). V lost 3 bases, J lost 5 bases, and 8 bases lay in between. The CDR3 is 12 residues long. The CDR3 coding sequence is TGCAGTGCTAGTTACCCCGATCAGCCCCAGCATTTT. This encodes CSASYPDQPQHF.